These 2 T cell receptor beta chains were sequenced from one sample in a study of T cell repertoires in cytomegalovirus infection. From the reads, TCRdb called clonotypes with MiXCR, one entry per CDR3 protein. The sample lists about 400,000 distinct CDR3 sequences; approximately 18% were seen once. Sequencing was done on a sample of PBMCs. These receptors were collected from a human donor in good health (CMV status not recorded). Some clones in this sample may be carry-over from other donors' samples.

The gene calls are TRBV12-3 or TRBV12-4 and TRBJ2-7; D remains ambiguous. V lost 3 bases to trimming and J lost 3 bases, with 9 bases between them. This CDR3 is 13 amino acids long. The CDR3 nucleotides read TGTGCCAGCAGTTTTGAGGACCGCTACGAGCAGTACTTC. It is translated as CASSFEDRYEQYF.

This clonotype was seen only a few times. The rearrangement links TRBV12-3 or TRBV12-4 to TRBJ2-7; D is ambiguous. The CDR3 has 14 amino acids. The V end lost 4 bases, the J end lost 0 bases, and 10 bases lay between the germline ends. The CDR3 nucleotides read TGTGCCAGCAGTTGGTTGGAGTACTCCTACGAGCAGTACGTC. This gives the protein CASSWLEYSYEQYV.